Sequencing of this T cell receptor (beta chain) was carried out in a study of blood T cell repertoires in COVID-19. Study-level information: Donors in the United States, Italy and Spain gave samples during acute or convalescent COVID-19. T cells, B-cell-depleted T cells, or PBMCs provided the cDNA or gDNA that served as material.

Per the original methods: Amplification from reference gene primers served as the basis for estimated nucleated cell counts. Using immunoSEQ multiplex PCR, the repertoire was profiled, and TCRdb retains in-frame clones only, with some absent. The DNA was the basis for D and trimming; V, J and clone size are from that table. This table has about 170,000 clones, 70% to 85% appearing once. The CDR3 is 15 amino acids. Trimming cost V 4 bases and J 5 bases, with 20 bases left between them. Germline CDR1 is SQVTM and CDR2 is ANQGSEA. The genes are TRBV29-1 and TRBJ1-2; a weak D match, TRBD1 (6 bases). Specimen: peripheral blood. The sequence was collected from a man aged 55 to 69 who had recovered from COVID-19. The CDR3 is CSVAPAGANRYGYTF. CDR3 nucleotide sequence: TGCAGCGTTGCTCCGGCGGGGGCTAATAGGTATGGCTACACCTTC.